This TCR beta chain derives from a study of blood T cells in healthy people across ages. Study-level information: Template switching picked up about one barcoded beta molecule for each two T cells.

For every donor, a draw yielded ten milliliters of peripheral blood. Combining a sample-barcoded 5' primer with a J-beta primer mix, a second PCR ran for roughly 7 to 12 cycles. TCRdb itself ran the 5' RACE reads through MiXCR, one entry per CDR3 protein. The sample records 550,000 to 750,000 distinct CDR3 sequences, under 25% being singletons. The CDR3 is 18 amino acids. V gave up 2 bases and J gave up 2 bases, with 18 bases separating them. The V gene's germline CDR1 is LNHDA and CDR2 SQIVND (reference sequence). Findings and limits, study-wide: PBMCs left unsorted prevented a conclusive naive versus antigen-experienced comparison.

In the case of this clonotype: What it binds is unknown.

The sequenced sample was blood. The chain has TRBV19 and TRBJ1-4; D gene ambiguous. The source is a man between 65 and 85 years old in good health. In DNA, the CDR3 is TGTGCCAGTAGTATAACCCCCAGATCCTTACGGACTAATGAAAAACTGTTTTTT. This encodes CASSITPRSLRTNEKLFF.